What follows are 2 T cell receptor beta chains derived from one specimen sequenced in a study of T cells in localized non-small cell lung cancer. Assay used: immunoSEQ multiplex PCR; TCRdb lists only in-frame clones, some missing. The data show fewer than 20,000 clones, roughly 89% seen once. Sequencing used peripheral blood mononuclear cells, obtained before any cancer treatment. The receptors were sampled from a woman aged 35 to 75 with stage III lung adenocarcinoma.

The gene calls are TRBV7-9 and TRBJ2-6; 10 bases agree with TRBD1. CDR1 is SEHNR and CDR2 is FQNEAQ in the germline V gene (reference sequence). This CDR3 comprises 19 residues. V lost 5 bases to trimming and J lost 1 base; unmatched junction nucleotides: 11. In DNA form, the CDR3 reads TGTGCCAGCAGCCCGAGAGGGGACAGGGGTTGGTCTGGGGCCAACGTCCTGACTTTC. Translated: CASSPRGDRGWSGANVLTF.

V gene TRBV7-2 combines with J gene TRBJ1-1; D not certain. CDR3 size: 12 residues. CDR1 and CDR2 (germline): SGHTA, FQGNSA. Trimming pared 5 bases from V and 5 bases from J, leaving 9 bases between. The CDR3, as DNA: TGTGCCAGCAGCCCTATGGAGACTGAAGCTTTCTTT. Protein product: CASSPMETEAFF.